The present TCR beta chain was sequenced within a study of OX40 agonist ivuxolimab in advanced cancers. In terms of the full investigation: Ivuxolimab was a fully human IgG2 agonistic monoclonal antibody targeting the costimulatory receptor OX40 (CD134). Intravenous ivuxolimab was administered to patients every 2 weeks at six dose levels: 0.01, 0.1, 0.3, 1.5, 3 and 10 mg/kg. Of the 50 or so patients in dose escalation, about 20 had hepatocellular carcinoma, some 15 had melanoma, 9 had renal cell carcinoma and 9 had head and neck cancer. The dose-escalation cohort was approximately 83% male with a mean age of roughly 60 years, ranging from about 23 to 85. Prior anti-PD-1, anti-PD-L1 or anti-CTLA-4 therapy was permitted, and less than 45% of dose-escalation patients had received checkpoint inhibitors. Partial responses occurred in three dose-escalation patients, of whom one had hepatocellular carcinoma and two had cutaneous melanoma. The point of sequencing TCRbeta in the periphery was to test whether ivuxolimab changed TCR sequence diversity and drove clonal T-cell expansion. The paper reports the monotherapy dose-escalation portion (N of about 51 patients) of the phase I ivuxolimab trial. Study-wide findings and limitations: Which antigens the clonally expanded peripheral T cells were specific for was not determined. In the 0.1-3.0 mg/kg groups, partial responders were among the patients with the lowest normalized peripheral clonal expansion, particularly in CD8+ T cells. After ivuxolimab, CD8+ T cells had more expanded clones than CD4+ T cells on average. Low levels of normalized T-cell clonal expansion were also seen in some patients who did not respond. At doses from 0.1 to 3.0 mg/kg, clonal expansion was seen in both CD4+ and CD8+ blood T cells between baseline and week 6.

Remarks on this clone: What antigen it recognizes has not been identified. No base qualities exist here, and no much larger clone lies one base off it.

For sequencing of the TCRbeta CDR3 region, genomic DNA was extracted from the sorted cells. TCRbeta CDR3 regions were sequenced using the immunoSEQ Assay. Not all clones reach the TCRdb copy of this immuneACCESS table, which keeps in-frame sequences only. Checked studies attribute under half of the gap to unresolved V genes and leave the rest unexplained. Here the sample has tens of thousands of clones; around 91% occur a single time. About 0.35% of the sample is in the top ten clones. The trial excluded patients who had a history of autoimmune disease or were on systemic immunosuppression. Peripheral blood for TCR sequencing was collected from all dose cohorts at baseline, on cycle 4 day 1, and on cycle 7 day 1. Samples were obtained from an open-label, multicenter, first-in-human phase I dose-escalation trial of ivuxolimab. Adults with locally advanced or metastatic melanoma, renal cell, hepatocellular, or head and neck squamous cell carcinoma were enrolled in the trial. Before TCR sequencing, CD4+ and CD8+ T cells were separately sorted from peripheral blood.

CDR3 length: 14 amino acids, cysteine to phenylalanine. Solely the CDR3 DNA is kept, with 42 bases framed from the first base. V is pruned by 2 bases and J by 10 bases, leaving 6 bases of the junction without a gene match. Taken from the germline V gene, the CDR1 and CDR2 loops are SGDLS and YYNGEE. The chain is made from TRBV9 and TRBJ1-6; 7 bases in between match TRBD1. Sequenced material: CD4+ or CD8+ T cells sorted from blood, taken in a trial of the OX40 agonist ivuxolimab. This TCR was recovered from an adult with an advanced solid tumor such as melanoma, head and neck, liver or kidney cancer. At the DNA level, the sequence is TGTGCCAGCAGCGTTGACAGGGTGCGGTCACCCCTCCACTTT. This codes for CASSVDRVRSPLHF. Full variable domain (CDR3 extended with the reference TRBV9 and TRBJ1-6 proteins): DSGVTQTPKHLITATGQRVTLRCSPRSGDLSVYWYQQSLDQGLQFLIQYYNGEERAKGNILERFSAQQFPDLHSELNLSSLELGDSALYFCASSVDRVRSPLHFGNGTRLTVT.